This T cell receptor beta chain was sequenced for a study of control samples from healthy donors and cancer patients. The CDR3 runs to 16 residues. Germline V gives CDR1 SGHRS, CDR2 YFSETQ. The V end lost 1 base, the J end lost 0 bases, and 11 bases lay between the germline ends. Here immunoSEQ multiplex PCR was the method, and the copy in TCRdb shows in-frame clones only, minus some. The sample includes tens of thousands of clones, about three quarters seen only once; the top ten take about 15%. This chain joins TRBV5-1 and TRBJ1-3; no reliable D call. This clonotype originated in a male donor with melanoma. The sample taken for sequencing was formalin-fixed, paraffin-embedded tissue. The CDR3 region has the DNA TGCGCCAGCAGCTTGAGTTCCACCCGCTCTGGAAACACCATATATTTT. It is translated as CASSLSSTRSGNTIYF.